This T cell receptor (beta chain) was obtained from a study of cytomegalovirus exposure and HLA in healthy donors. Regarding the study as a whole: The investigators catalogued 150 to 200 TCR beta chains as cytomegalovirus-associated.

In regard to this clone: Its target is unknown.

The primer mix had 60 Vbeta and 13 Jbeta primers. Methods used by the authors: Later work found around 85 million unique TCR beta chains, with roughly 11 million shared. Method: immunoSEQ multiplex PCR; TCRdb's copy keeps in-frame clones and lacks some. The V and J calls and clone size were taken over from that table, and D and trimming were inferred from the DNA. This sample has approximately 220,000 clones, with about 80% found just once. The germline gives CDR1 SGHKS, CDR2 YYEKEE (reference sequence). V shed 5 bases, J shed 5 bases, and the junction held 15 bases outside the gene matches. The CDR3 consists of 17 residues.

The rearrangement uses TRBV5-5 and TRBJ2-5; TRBD1 matches 10 bases. The sequenced sample was PBMCs. The receptor was derived from a man aged 35 to 55 in good health and CMV-seropositive. Written as DNA, the CDR3 is TGTGCCAGCAGTCGTGACCCGGGACAGGGGATTTTGGAGACCCAGTACTTC. This codes for CASSRDPGQGILETQYF.